This T cell receptor (beta chain) is drawn from a study of graft-versus-host responses after intestinal transplantation. This clone was counted between two and nine times. Antigen specificity is unknown. The authors processed graft tissue to release intraepithelial and lamina propria lymphocytes. Findings and limits, study-wide: Peak GvH clone levels in circulation were associated with early post-transplant HvG declines.

The table came from immunoSEQ multiplex PCR; TCRdb's copy has only in-frame clones and leaves some out. The data hold around 15,000 clones, with about two thirds observed a single time. Specimen: ileum tissue, collected approximately 780 days after intestinal transplantation. The TCR was taken from a human patient who received an intestinal transplant, so some T cells may come from the graft donor.

As DNA, the CDR3 is TGTGCCAGCAGCTTGGGGGCAGGGGATCAGCCCCAGCATTTT. Amino acids: CASSLGAGDQPQHF. J is TRBJ1-5 and V is TRBV5-4; the D gene is possibly TRBD1 (6 bases). Germline loops: CDR1 SGHNT, CDR2 YYREEE (reference sequence). This CDR3 contains 14 residues. Trimming cost V 0 bases and J 5 bases, with 9 bases left between them. Based on the CDR3 plus reference TRBV5-4 and TRBJ1-5, the full variable domain is ETGVTQSPTHLIKTRGQQVTLRCSSQSGHNTVSWYQQALGQGPQFIFQYYREEENGRGNFPPRFSGLQFPNYSSELNVNALELDDSALYLCASSLGAGDQPQHFGDGTRLSIL.